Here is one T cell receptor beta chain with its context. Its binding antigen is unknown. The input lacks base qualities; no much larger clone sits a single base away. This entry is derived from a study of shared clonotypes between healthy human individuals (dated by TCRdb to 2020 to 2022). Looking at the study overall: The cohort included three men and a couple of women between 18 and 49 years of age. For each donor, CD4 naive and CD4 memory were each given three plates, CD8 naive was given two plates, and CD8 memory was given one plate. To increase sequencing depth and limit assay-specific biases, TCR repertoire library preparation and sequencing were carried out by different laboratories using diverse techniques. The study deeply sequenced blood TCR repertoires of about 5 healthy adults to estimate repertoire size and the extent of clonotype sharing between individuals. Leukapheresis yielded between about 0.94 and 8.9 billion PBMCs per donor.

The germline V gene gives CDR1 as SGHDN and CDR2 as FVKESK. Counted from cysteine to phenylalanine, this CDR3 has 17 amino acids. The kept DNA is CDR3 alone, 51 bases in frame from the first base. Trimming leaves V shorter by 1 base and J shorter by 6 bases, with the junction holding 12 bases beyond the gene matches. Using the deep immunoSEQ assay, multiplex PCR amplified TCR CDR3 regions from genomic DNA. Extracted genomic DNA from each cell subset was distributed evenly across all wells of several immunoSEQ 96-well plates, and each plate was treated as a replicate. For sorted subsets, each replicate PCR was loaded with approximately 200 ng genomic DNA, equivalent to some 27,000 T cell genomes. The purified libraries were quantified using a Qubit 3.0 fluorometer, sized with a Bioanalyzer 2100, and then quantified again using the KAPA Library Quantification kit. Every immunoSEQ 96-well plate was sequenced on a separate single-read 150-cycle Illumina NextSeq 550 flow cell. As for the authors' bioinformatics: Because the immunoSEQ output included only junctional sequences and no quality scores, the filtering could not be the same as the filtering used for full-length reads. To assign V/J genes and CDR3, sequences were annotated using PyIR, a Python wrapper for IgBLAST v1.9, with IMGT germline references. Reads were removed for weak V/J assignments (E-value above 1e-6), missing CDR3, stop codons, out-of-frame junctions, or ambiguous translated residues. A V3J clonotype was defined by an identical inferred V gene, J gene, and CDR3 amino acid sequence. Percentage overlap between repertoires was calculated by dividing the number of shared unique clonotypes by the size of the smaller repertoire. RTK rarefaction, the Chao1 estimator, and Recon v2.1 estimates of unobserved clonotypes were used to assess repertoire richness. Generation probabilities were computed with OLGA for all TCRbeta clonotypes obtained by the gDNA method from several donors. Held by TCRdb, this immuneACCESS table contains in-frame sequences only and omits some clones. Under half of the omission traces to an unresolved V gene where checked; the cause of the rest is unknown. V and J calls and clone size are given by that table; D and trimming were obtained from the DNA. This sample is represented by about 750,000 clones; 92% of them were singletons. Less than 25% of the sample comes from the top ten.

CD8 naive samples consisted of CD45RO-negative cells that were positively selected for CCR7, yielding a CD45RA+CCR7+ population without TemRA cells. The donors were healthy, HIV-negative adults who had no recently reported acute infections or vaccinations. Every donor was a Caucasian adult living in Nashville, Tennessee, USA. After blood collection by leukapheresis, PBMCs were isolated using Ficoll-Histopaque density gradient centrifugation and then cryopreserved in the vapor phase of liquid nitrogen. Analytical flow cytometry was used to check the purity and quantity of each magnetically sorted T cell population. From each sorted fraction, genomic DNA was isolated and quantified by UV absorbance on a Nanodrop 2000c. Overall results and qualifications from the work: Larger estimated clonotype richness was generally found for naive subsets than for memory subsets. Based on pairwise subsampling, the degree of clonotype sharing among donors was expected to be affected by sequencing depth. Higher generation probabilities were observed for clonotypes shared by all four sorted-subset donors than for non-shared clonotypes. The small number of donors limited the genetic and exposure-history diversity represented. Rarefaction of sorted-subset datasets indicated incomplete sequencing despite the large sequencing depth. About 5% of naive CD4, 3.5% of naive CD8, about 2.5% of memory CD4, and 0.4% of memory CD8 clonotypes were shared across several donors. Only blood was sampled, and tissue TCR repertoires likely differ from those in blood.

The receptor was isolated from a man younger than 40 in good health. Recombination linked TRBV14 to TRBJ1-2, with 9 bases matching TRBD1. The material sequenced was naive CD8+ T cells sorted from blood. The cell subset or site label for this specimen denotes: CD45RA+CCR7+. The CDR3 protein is CASSQARTGGFIHGYTF. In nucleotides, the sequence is TGTGCCAGCAGCCAAGCCCGCACAGGGGGCTTCATCCATGGCTACACCTTC.